These 25 T cell receptor beta chains came from one sample sequenced in a study of cytomegalovirus exposure and HLA in healthy donors. PCR amplification relied on 60 Vbeta primers (plus 13 Jbeta primers). Assay used: immunoSEQ multiplex PCR; TCRdb lists only in-frame clones, some missing. The repertoire holds about 190,000 clones, over 70% seen once, with around 3.3% in the top ten. Material: PBMCs. The origin of the receptors is a woman aged 25-40 years in good health and CMV-seropositive.

V is TRBV7-9 and J is TRBJ2-1; 7 bases match TRBD1. The CDR3 contains 17 residues. The germline V gene encodes CDR1 SEHNR and CDR2 FQNEAQ (reference sequence). V was clipped by 4 bases and J by 2 bases; unmatched bases: 11. The DNA for the CDR3 is TGTGCCAGCAGCTCCCGATCCACAGGGGCCACCTACAATGAGCAGTTCTTC. Translated: CASSSRSTGATYNEQFF.

V is TRBV5-5 and J is TRBJ2-1; 7 bases map to TRBD2. Germline loops: CDR1 SGHKS, CDR2 YYEKEE (reference sequence). J gave up 8 bases and V 2 bases, and 10 bases lay outside the gene matches. The CDR3 length is 15 residues. For the CDR3, the DNA is TGTGCCAGCAGCTTCTTGGCGGGAGAGGGATATGAGCAGTTCTTC. Protein sequence: CASSFLAGEGYEQFF.

V gene TRBV5-4 combines with J gene TRBJ2-7; TRBD1 is a possible D gene (6 bases). CDR1 is SGHNT and CDR2 is YYREEE in the germline V gene (reference sequence). The CDR3 contains 15 residues. V lost 3 bases and J 0 bases, leaving 13 bases between the germline ends. The chain's CDR3 is CASSSWTASSYEQYF. CDR3 DNA sequence: TGTGCCAGCAGCTCCTGGACAGCCAGCTCCTACGAGCAGTACTTC.

The CDR3 DNA sequence: TGTGCCAGCAGTCCTAGCGGTCCTCAAGCCTACGAGCAGTACTTC. This gives the protein CASSPSGPQAYEQYF. The genes are TRBV28 and TRBJ2-7; 7 nucleotides match TRBD2. Germline values: CDR1 MDHEN, CDR2 SYDVKM. V was pared by 5 bases and J by 2 bases, with 9 bases of the junction left unmatched. This CDR3 is built from 15 residues.

This clone was counted a single time. V and J are TRBV5-1 and TRBJ2-2, with TRBD1 matching over 8 bases. The CDR3 has 16 amino acids. The germline V gene has CDR1 SGHRS and CDR2 YFSETQ. The ends lost 4 bases at V and 1 base at J; junction bases unmatched: 6. The CDR3 nucleotides read TGCGCCAGCAGCACTCAGGGGGCGCAGAACACCGGGGAGCTGTTTTTT. Its protein product is CASSTQGAQNTGELFF.

J is TRBJ2-7 and V is TRBV6-5; D unresolved. CDR1 MNHEY and CDR2 SVGAGI come from the germline V gene. V was clipped by 2 bases and J by 5 bases, with 4 bases between them. The CDR3 consists of 11 residues. The DNA for the CDR3 is TGTGCCAGCAGTTACGTAGACGAGCAGTACTTC. This sequence encodes CASSYVDEQYF.

The V and J genes are TRBV6-1 and TRBJ2-7; 8 bases line up with TRBD2. V gave up 4 bases and J gave up 6 bases; unmatched junction bases: 8. Germline loops: CDR1 MNHNS, CDR2 SASEGT. The CDR3 contains 14 residues. The CDR3 spells CASSGFAGGTEQYF. The CDR3 bases are TGTGCCAGCAGTGGGTTTGCGGGAGGTACCGAGCAGTACTTC.

The CDR3 bases are TGTGCCAGCAGCGTAGCGGTGAACACTGAAGCTTTCTTT. Protein: CASSVAVNTEAFF. The chain is built from TRBV9 and TRBJ1-1; unclear D gene. The V and J ends lost 0 bases and 0 bases respectively, with 3 bases between them. The germline CDR1 and CDR2 sequences are SGDLS and YYNGEE. CDR3 length: 13 amino acids.

This clone was picked up a small number of times. The chain uses TRBV5-1 and TRBJ1-6; 10 nucleotides agree with TRBD1. V lost 3 bases to trimming and J lost 10 bases; unmatched junction nucleotides: 10. This CDR3 region has 16 residues. The germline V gene encodes CDR1 SGHRS and CDR2 YFSETQ. The CDR3 region is CASSSGQGVVESPLHF. The CDR3 DNA reads TGCGCCAGCAGCTCCGGACAGGGGGTCGTAGAATCACCCCTCCACTTT. Complete variable domain (other parts from reference TRBV5-1 and TRBJ1-6): KAGVTQTPRYLIKTRGQQVTLSCSPISGHRSVSWYQQTPGQGLQFLFEYFSETQRNKGNFPGRFSGRQFSNSRSEMNVSTLELGDSALYLCASSSGQGVVESPLHFGNGTRLTVT.

The CDR3 coding sequence is TGTGCCAGCAGTTCGCCTCTACTAGCGGGGGATTACAATGAGCAGTTCTTC. Residues: CASSSPLLAGDYNEQFF. The chain is built from TRBV28 and TRBJ2-1; 11 nucleotides match TRBD2. The germline V gene encodes CDR1 MDHEN and CDR2 SYDVKM. This CDR3 comprises 17 residues. Trimming removed 4 bases from V and 4 bases from J; junction bases left unmatched: 9.

The chain employs TRBV5-6 and TRBJ1-2; D remains ambiguous. The CDR3 has 13 residues. The germline V and J ends were trimmed by 1 base and 8 bases, with 12 bases remaining between them. Per the germline V gene, CDR1 is SGHDT and CDR2 is YYEEEE. CDR3 sequence reads: CASSLWETWGYTF. Written as DNA, the CDR3 is TGTGCCAGCAGCTTGTGGGAGACTTGGGGCTACACCTTC.

This chain links TRBV19 with TRBJ2-7; D gene uncertain. The CDR3 length is 14 residues. The V gene lost 8 bases and the J gene lost 0 bases, with 14 bases spanning the gap. CDR1 is LNHDA and CDR2 is SQIVND in the germline V gene (reference sequence). The CDR3 DNA reads TGTGCCAGTCAGCCCTCCAGCGCCTCCTACGAGCAGTACTTC. Encoded protein: CASQPSSASYEQYF. The full variable domain, completed using reference TRBV19 and TRBJ2-7, is DGGITQSPKYLFRKEGQNVTLSCEQNLNHDAMYWYRQDPGQGLRLIYYSQIVNDFQKGDIAEGYSVSREKKESFPLTVTSAQKNPTAFYLCASQPSSASYEQYFGPGTRLTVT.

This rearrangement joins TRBV7-2 to TRBJ2-7; 9 nucleotides line up with TRBD2. Per the germline V gene, CDR1 is SGHTA and CDR2 is FQGNSA. The CDR3 length is 14 residues. With 6 bases clipped from V and 7 bases from J, the junction kept 10 bases outside the gene matches. The CDR3 protein is CASRPQEREDEQYF. CDR3 nucleotide sequence: TGTGCCAGCAGACCGCAGGAGCGGGAGGATGAGCAGTACTTC.

The chain uses TRBV7-9 and TRBJ2-5, with D perhaps TRBD1 (6 bases). Germline V lookup: CDR1 SEHNR, CDR2 FQNEAQ (reference sequence). This CDR3 contains 15 residues. V gave up 5 bases and J gave up 4 bases, with 17 bases separating them. CDR3 amino acids: CASSLWPRGRETQYF. As DNA, the CDR3 is TGTGCCAGCAGCCTCTGGCCCAGGGGCAGAGAGACCCAGTACTTC.

This clone was found once. This chain links TRBV7-9 with TRBJ1-4; the D gene is possibly TRBD1 (6 bases). Trimming left V 5 bases short and J 5 bases short, with 12 bases between. Germline CDR1 SEHNR, CDR2 FQNEAQ (reference sequence). The CDR3 consists of 14 residues. CDR3 region: CASSPGQKNEKLFF. DNA for the CDR3: TGTGCCAGCAGCCCTGGACAGAAGAATGAAAAACTGTTTTTT.

As DNA, the CDR3 is TGCGCCAGCAGCCAAGATTGGACTAGCGGGAGGGCCAGGAACAATGAGCAGTTCTTC. This translates into CASSQDWTSGRARNNEQFF. The V call is TRBV4-1, the J call TRBJ2-1, with 15 positions matching TRBD2. The germline gives CDR1 MGHRA, CDR2 YSYEKL. Trimming took 0 bases from V and 5 from J; bases not matched to a gene: 8. There are 19 residues in the CDR3.

This clone has a single count. This chain uses TRBV5-1 with TRBJ2-3; TRBD2 aligns across 10 bases. The CDR3 consists of 15 residues. Trimming cost V 4 bases and J 1 base; bases outside gene matches: 3. CDR1 and CDR2 (germline): SGHRS, YFSETQ. CDR3 nucleotides: TGCGCCAGCAGCACCGGGACTAGCGGCACAGATACGCAGTATTTT. It yields the protein CASSTGTSGTDTQYF.

The chain links TRBV7-2 to TRBJ1-1; 7 bases fit TRBD1. Losses at the gene ends were 5 bases for V and 8 bases for J; bases not matched to a gene: 2. There are 11 residues in the CDR3. Germline CDR1 SGHTA, CDR2 FQGNSA. The chain's CDR3 is CASSQQGEAFF. CDR3 nucleotides: TGTGCCAGCAGCCAACAGGGGGAAGCTTTCTTT.

This clone occurred once. The V call is TRBV6-1, the J call TRBJ2-3; D unresolved. Germline assignment: CDR1 MNHNS and CDR2 SASEGT. Trimming cost V 3 bases and J 2 bases, with 6 bases left between them. There are 13 residues in the CDR3. The CDR3 bases are TGTGCCAGCAGTGAGCAGAACACAGATACGCAGTATTTT. Its translation is CASSEQNTDTQYF.

A word on this clone: The sample contains more than one DNA sequence encoding this CDR3. The chain employs TRBV5-1 and TRBJ1-4, with 7 nucleotides matching TRBD1. Germline lookup yields CDR1 SGHRS and CDR2 YFSETQ. The CDR3 is made up of 17 amino acids. Unmatched junction bases numbered 10, after V lost 5 bases and J lost 0 bases. The CDR3 DNA reads as TGCGCCAGCAGGCGACAGGGTTCGGGGGCAACTAATGAAAAACTGTTTTTT. It encodes CASRRQGSGATNEKLFF.

The CDR3 loop is CASSLTGNQPQHF. The CDR3 nucleotides are TGTGCCAGCAGCCTAACAGGGAATCAGCCCCAGCATTTT. The chain combines TRBV6-5 with TRBJ1-5; D might be TRBD1 (6 bases). This CDR3 comprises 13 residues. Trimming took off 6 bases at V and 4 bases at J, with 10 bases between the two ends. Looked up from germline, CDR1 is MNHEY and CDR2 is SVGAGI.

On this clone itself: Compared with germline, one end of the junction differs, possibly owing to a read error. This sequence joins TRBV5-6 and TRBJ2-1; the D gene is possibly TRBD2 (6 bases). The germline gives CDR1 SGHDT, CDR2 YYEEEE. This CDR3 is 13 amino acids long. CDR3 coding DNA: TGTGCCAGCAGCTTGCCGACTAGAAATGAGCAGCTCTTC. It yields the protein CASSLPTRNEQLF. Together with reference TRBV5-6 and TRBJ2-1, the CDR3 gives the full variable domain: DAGVTQSPTHLIKTRGQQVTLRCSPKSGHDTVSWYQQALGQGPQFIFQYYEEEERQRGNFPDRFSGHQFPNYSSELNVNALLLGDSALYLCASSLPTRNEQLFGPGTRLTVL.

The chain links TRBV6-5 to TRBJ1-2; D is unresolved. V gave up 5 bases and J gave up 5 bases, with 12 bases separating them. CDR1 and CDR2 (germline): MNHEY, SVGAGI. This CDR3 has 13 amino acids. CDR3 nucleotide sequence: TGTGCCAGCAGTCCCGGGATTTCTTATGGCTACACCTTC. Amino acids: CASSPGISYGYTF.

V and J are TRBV4-1 and TRBJ1-1; the D gene is possibly TRBD1 (5 bases). Germline lookup yields CDR1 MGHRA and CDR2 YSYEKL. This CDR3 region has 16 residues. V lost 4 bases and J lost 2, with 17 bases in between. Here the CDR3 reads CASSPTRGAVNTEAFF. The CDR3 DNA sequence: TGCGCCAGCAGCCCCACCCGCGGGGCAGTTAACACTGAAGCTTTCTTT.

As to this clone: One end of the junction is discordant with germline, which a read error may explain. This sample also contains other DNA sequences that code for the same CDR3. J is TRBJ1-1 and V is TRBV28; no definite D call. The CDR3 consists of 15 residues. Germline lookup yields CDR1 MDHEN and CDR2 SYDVKM. The CDR3 here is CASSLIMRLNTEAFF. The CDR3 DNA is TGTGCCAGCAGTTTAATAATGAGGTTGAACACTGAGGCTTTCTTT.